This is a list of T cell receptor beta chains from one sample in a study of blood T cell repertoires in COVID-19. Sequencing used immunoSEQ multiplex PCR; TCRdb keeps in-frame clones, though not all of them. This sample yields about 230,000 clones, of which approximately 89% are seen a single time; roughly 4% belongs to the top ten. The sample taken for sequencing was PBMCs or T cells enriched from blood (not recorded which). These receptor sequences come from a woman between 25 and 40 years old with acute COVID-19. Each CDR3 is given with its conserved first and last residue. The order of the fields is clone size, J gene, V gene, D gene, CDR3 protein, CDR3 DNA. The D gene is left open where the match is weak. Clone size, where shown, is once, few, many, or a class for clones that have expanded.

>.|TRBJ2-1|TRBV7-2|.
CASSLVLEQFF
TGTGCCAGCAGCTTAGTCCTTGAGCAGTTCTTC
>.|TRBJ2-5|TRBV4-2|.
CASSHREFGETQYF
TGTGCCAGCAGCCATCGGGAATTTGGGGAGACCCAGTACTTC
>.|TRBJ1-1|TRBV28|.
CASSEGGSTGTEAFF
TGTGCCAGCAGTGAAGGTGGAAGTACGGGAACTGAAGCTTTCTTT
>.|TRBJ1-1|TRBV11-2|.
CASSLGGWTEAFF
TGTGCCAGCAGCTTAGGCGGCTGGACTGAAGCTTTCTTT
>.|TRBJ2-3|TRBV5-5|.
CASSFRETDTQYF
TGTGCCAGCAGCTTCCGGGAGACAGATACGCAGTATTTT
>.|TRBJ1-1|TRBV28|.
CASSLTGSADTEAFF
TGTGCCAGCAGTCTCACAGGGTCTGCGGACACTGAAGCTTTCTTT
>.|TRBJ2-2|TRBV2|TRBD1
CASSKPGQMNTGELFF
TGTGCCAGCAGTAAACCGGGACAGATGAACACCGGGGAGCTGTTTTTT
>.|TRBJ1-1|TRBV7-9|.
CASSTDTATEAFF
TGTGCCAGCAGCACGGACACAGCCACTGAAGCTTTCTTT
>.|TRBJ2-2|TRBV2|.
CASRGGRGNTGELFF
TGTGCCAGCAGAGGAGGCAGAGGGAACACCGGGGAGCTGTTTTTT
>.|TRBJ1-6|TRBV6-2/TRBV6-3|.
CASSGGQAYNSPLHF
TGTGCCAGCAGTGGGGGACAAGCCTATAATTCACCCCTCCACTTT
>once|TRBJ2-2|TRBV20-1|TRBD2
CSASHPLAGGAGELFF
TGCAGTGCTAGTCACCCTCTAGCGGGGGGGGCCGGGGAGCTGTTTTTT
>.|TRBJ2-7|TRBV5-5|TRBD1
CASSLGQGLGEQYF
TGTGCCAGCAGCTTGGGACAGGGGTTAGGCGAGCAGTACTTC
>.|TRBJ2-5|TRBV9|.
CASSARGWGETQYF
TGTGCCAGCAGCGCCCGGGGGTGGGGAGAGACCCAGTACTTC